The 29 T cell receptor beta chains below come from one sample, sequenced in a study of T cell responses to AZD1222 COVID-19 vaccine. Some clones are missing from TCRdb's copy, which holds only in-frame ones; the method was immunoSEQ multiplex PCR. Among 100,000 to 150,000 clones listed, around 86% were seen once. This material consisted of peripheral blood, taken on day 0 of AZD1222 vaccination. The source of these receptors is an adult in good health.

The chain combines TRBV29-1 with TRBJ1-4, with 7 bases aligning to TRBD1. Germline trimming cut 6 bases from V and 5 bases from J; bases unmatched to any gene: 15. The CDR3 covers 16 residues. Germline V CDR1 and CDR2: SQVTM, ANQGSEA. The chain's CDR3 is CSVLGGQPLINEKLFF. The CDR3 bases are TGCAGCGTCTTAGGGGGACAGCCCCTTATAAATGAAAAACTGTTTTTT. The full variable domain, completed using reference TRBV29-1 and TRBJ1-4, is SAVISQKPSRDICQRGTSLTIQCQVDSQVTMMFWYRQQPGQSLTLIATANQGSEATYESGFVIDKFPISRPNLTFSTLTVSNMSPEDSSIYLCSVLGGQPLINEKLFFGSGTQLSVL.

This chain connects TRBV30 to TRBJ2-3, with 10 nucleotides matching TRBD2. Germline V CDR1 and CDR2: GTSNPN, SVGIG (reference sequence). The junction had 0 bases not matched to a gene; V was cut back by 5 bases and J by 1 base. This CDR3 has 13 amino acids. The CDR3 here is CAWGTSGTDTQYF. The CDR3 DNA is TGTGCCTGGGGGACTAGCGGCACAGATACGCAGTATTTT. Filled out from reference TRBV30 and TRBJ2-3, the complete variable domain reads SQTIHQWPATLVQPVGSPLSLECTVEGTSNPNLYWYRQAAGRGLQLLFYSVGIGQISSEVPQNLSASRPQDRQFILSSKKLLLSDSGFYLCAWGTSGTDTQYFGPGTRLTVL.

The chain links TRBV28 to TRBJ1-1; no clear D gene. The CDR3 spans 15 residues. Germline CDR1 MDHEN, CDR2 SYDVKM. Trimming removed 3 bases at V and 0 bases at J, with 11 bases between. Here the CDR3 reads CASSLLHNLNTEAFF. As DNA, the CDR3 is TGTGCCAGCAGTTTGTTACACAACCTGAACACTGAAGCTTTCTTT.

As DNA, the CDR3 is TGTGCCAGCAGCTTAGACCGGGGCGAGCAGTTCTTC. Translation: CASSLDRGEQFF. V and J are TRBV11-2 and TRBJ2-1; D may correspond to TRBD1 or TRBD2 (5 bases each). Trimming cost V 0 bases and J 10 bases, with 7 bases left between them. The CDR3 consists of 12 residues. The V gene's germline CDR1 is SGHAT and CDR2 FQNNGV.

The chain joins TRBV12-3 or TRBV12-4 to TRBJ1-2; D is ambiguous. V lost 0 bases and J lost 8, with 10 bases in between. CDR3 size: 13 residues. The CDR3 loop reads CASSLAALGGYTF. CDR3 in DNA: TGTGCCAGCAGTTTAGCGGCCTTAGGGGGCTACACCTTC.

The chain combines TRBV2 with TRBJ2-7, with TRBD2 matching 7 bases. Per the germline V gene, CDR1 is SNHLY and CDR2 is FYNNEI. Trimming at V came to 7 bases and at J to 2 bases, leaving 8 bases not matched to a gene. This CDR3 spans 14 amino acids. The CDR3 region is CASTPGEGAYEQYF. The CDR3 DNA reads as TGTGCCAGCACCCCCGGGGAGGGAGCCTACGAGCAGTACTTC. The full variable domain, in which reference TRBV2 and TRBJ2-7 provide the parts outside the CDR3, is EPEVTQTPSHQVTQMGQEVILRCVPISNHLYFYWYRQILGQKVEFLVSFYNNEISEKSEIFDDQFSVERPDGSNFTLKIRSTKLEDSAMYFCASTPGEGAYEQYFGPGTRLTVT.

The V call is TRBV28, the J call TRBJ1-4; 9 bases align to TRBD1. CDR1 is MDHEN, CDR2 SYDVKM, per germline. CDR3 size: 13 residues. V lost 10 bases to trimming and J lost 7 bases; unmatched junction nucleotides: 7. DNA for the CDR3: TGTGCCACCCTGTACAGGGGGCCTGAAAAACTGTTTTTT. Translation: CATLYRGPEKLFF.

The V and J genes are TRBV7-8 and TRBJ2-2, with D perhaps matching TRBD2 (5 bases). V lost 5 bases, J lost 3 bases, and 7 bases lay in between. Germline values: CDR1 SGHVS, CDR2 FQNEAQ. CDR3 length: 13 amino acids. This CDR3 is CASSDYYTGELFF. CDR3 nucleotides: TGTGCCAGCAGCGACTATTACACCGGGGAGCTGTTTTTT.

This clone was seen a few times. V usage is TRBV11-2 and J usage is TRBJ2-3, with D maybe TRBD1 (6 bases). The CDR3 length is 13 residues. Trimming removed 0 bases from V and 14 bases from J, with 15 bases in between. CDR1 SGHAT and CDR2 FQNNGV come from the germline V gene. CDR3 nucleotide sequence: TGTGCCAGCAGCTTAGATCAGTTGGGGGCATGGTATTTT. Translation gives CASSLDQLGAWYF.

This rearrangement joins TRBV18 to TRBJ1-2; D is possibly TRBD1 (6 bases). Germline V CDR1 and CDR2: KGHSH, LQKENI. CDR3 length equals 15 residues. V shed 0 bases and J shed 3 bases, with 11 bases lying between them. Here the CDR3 reads CASSPPGQRHYGYTF. The DNA of the CDR3 is TGTGCCAGCTCACCACCCGGACAGAGGCACTATGGCTACACCTTC.

The CDR3 region is CASSLDSGNTEAFF. The DNA for the CDR3 is TGTGCCAGCAGCTTAGACTCGGGAAACACTGAAGCTTTCTTT. The V gene is TRBV7-2, the J gene TRBJ1-1, with unresolved D. Trimming stripped 1 base from V and 2 bases from J, with 8 bases between. Germline V gene lookup returns CDR1 SGHTA and CDR2 FQGNSA. This CDR3 is 14 amino acids long. Looking up the rest from reference TRBV7-2 and TRBJ1-1 gives the full variable domain: GAGVSQSPSNKVTEKGKDVELRCDPISGHTALYWYRQSLGQGLEFLIYFQGNSAPDKSGLPSDRFSAERTGGSVSTLTIQRTQQEDSAVYLCASSLDSGNTEAFFGQGTRLTVV.

This clone was counted between two and nine times. The chain employs TRBV2 and TRBJ2-7, with 7 bases lining up with TRBD2. The germline V gene has CDR1 SNHLY and CDR2 FYNNEI. V lost 4 bases to trimming and J lost 6 bases; unmatched junction nucleotides: 6. The CDR3 is 13 amino acids. The CDR3: CASSASPGGEQYF. Here the CDR3 DNA reads TGTGCCAGCAGTGCCTCCCCGGGAGGCGAGCAGTACTTC. Supplemented by reference TRBV2 and TRBJ2-7, the full variable domain reads EPEVTQTPSHQVTQMGQEVILRCVPISNHLYFYWYRQILGQKVEFLVSFYNNEISEKSEIFDDQFSVERPDGSNFTLKIRSTKLEDSAMYFCASSASPGGEQYFGPGTRLTVT.

This chain uses TRBV5-4 with TRBJ1-6; D is unresolved. CDR1 and CDR2 from the germline V gene are SGHNT and YYREEE (reference sequence). The CDR3 covers 15 residues. V lost 1 base and J 2 bases, leaving 7 bases between the germline ends. The CDR3 DNA is TGTGCCAGCAGCTTGTCGGCAGCCTATAATTCACCCCTCCACTTT. This sequence encodes CASSLSAAYNSPLHF.

This chain connects TRBV7-9 to TRBJ1-5; 8 nucleotides match TRBD1. Trimming cost V 5 bases and J 7 bases; bases outside gene matches: 4. Looked up from germline, CDR1 is SEHNR and CDR2 is FQNEAQ (reference sequence). The CDR3 is 13 residues long. DNA for the CDR3: TGTGCCAGCAGCCCAGGGGGCCACCAGCCCCAGCATTTT. It codes for CASSPGGHQPQHF.

The chain recombines TRBV28 with TRBJ1-1, with 7 bases aligning to TRBD1. Unmatched junction bases numbered 8, after V lost 6 bases and J lost 1 base. The germline V gene encodes CDR1 MDHEN and CDR2 SYDVKM. The length of the CDR3 is 15 residues. CDR3 amino acids: CASRETGVGNTEAFF. The CDR3 region has the DNA TGTGCCAGCAGAGAAACAGGGGTGGGGAACACTGAAGCTTTCTTT.

This chain links TRBV10-3 with TRBJ2-3; D remains ambiguous. The CDR3 is 14 residues long. In germline, CDR1 is ENHRY, CDR2 SYGVKD. V was shortened by 10 bases and J by 0 bases, with 14 bases between the two germline ends. CDR3: CATRRMSSTDTQYF. The CDR3 bases are TGTGCCACCCGGCGGATGTCTAGCACAGATACGCAGTATTTT.

The chain uses TRBV5-4 and TRBJ2-2, with 8 bases aligning to TRBD1. V trimming: 6 bases; J trimming: 1 base; junction bases outside the gene matches: 8. This CDR3 contains 16 residues. CDR1 and CDR2 (germline): SGHNT, YYREEE (reference sequence). CDR3 amino acids: CASTKPGTGNTGELFF. The CDR3 DNA sequence: TGTGCCAGCACCAAACCCGGGACAGGGAACACCGGGGAGCTGTTTTTT. Combining the CDR3 with reference TRBV5-4 and TRBJ2-2 gives the whole variable domain ETGVTQSPTHLIKTRGQQVTLRCSSQSGHNTVSWYQQALGQGPQFIFQYYREEENGRGNFPPRFSGLQFPNYSSELNVNALELDDSALYLCASTKPGTGNTGELFFGEGSRLTVL.

The rearrangement uses TRBV4-1 and TRBJ2-2; tentative D call: TRBD1 (5 bases). The germline V gene encodes CDR1 MGHRA and CDR2 YSYEKL. The CDR3 is 15 amino acids. V lost 3 bases and J 6 bases, leaving 14 bases between the germline ends. As DNA, the CDR3 is TGCGCCAGCAGCCAGGCCCGACAGTCGGCCGGGGAGCTGTTTTTT. Translated: CASSQARQSAGELFF.

V is TRBV19 and J is TRBJ1-5; D perhaps matches TRBD1 (6 bases). V was trimmed by 1 base and J by 3 bases, leaving 10 bases between them. The CDR3 is made up of 15 amino acids. From germline, CDR1 is LNHDA and CDR2 SQIVND (reference sequence). The CDR3 DNA is TGTGCCAGTAGTATAGGGCAGGGGAACAATCAGCCCCAGCATTTT. This encodes CASSIGQGNNQPQHF.

This chain connects TRBV19 to TRBJ1-1, with 10 bases fitting TRBD1. The CDR3 contains 17 residues. CDR1 and CDR2 (germline): LNHDA, SQIVND (reference sequence). The ends lost 5 bases at V and 1 base at J; junction bases unmatched: 10. CDR3 sequence reads: CASSPRTGGNTNTEAFF. CDR3 DNA sequence: TGTGCCAGTAGTCCCAGGACAGGGGGAAATACGAACACTGAAGCTTTCTTT.

This chain connects TRBV10-2 to TRBJ1-3, with D perhaps matching TRBD1 (6 bases). V was shortened by 3 bases and J by 2 bases, with 17 bases between the two germline ends. The CDR3 totals 17 residues. The germline V gene has CDR1 WSHSY and CDR2 SAAADI. CDR3 nucleotide sequence: TGCGCCAGCAGTGAAGGGGGAAGGTGGGGGACTGGAAACACCATATATTTT. The encoded protein is CASSEGGRWGTGNTIYF.

The rearrangement links TRBV28 to TRBJ2-7; no definite D call. This CDR3 comprises 11 residues. CDR1 is MDHEN and CDR2 is SYDVKM in the germline V gene. V was pared by 2 bases and J by 6 bases, with 5 bases between. The CDR3 spells CASSLRAEQYF. CDR3 nucleotide sequence: TGTGCCAGCAGTTTACGCGCCGAGCAGTACTTC.

This clone has a handful of counts. V is TRBV25-1 and J is TRBJ2-5; maybe TRBD2 (7 bases). In germline, CDR1 is MGHDK, CDR2 SYGVNS. This CDR3 is built from 15 residues. V was clipped by 6 bases and J by 3 bases, with 17 bases between them. The CDR3 DNA reads TGTGCCAGCAGGGCCCCTGGGGGGGGCAAAGAGACCCAGTACTTC. It yields the protein CASRAPGGGKETQYF.

Notes on this clone: The sample contains more than one DNA sequence encoding this CDR3. The CDR3 DNA reads as TGTGCCAGCAGCTTGGAGGGAGAGACCCAGTACTTC. Amino acid sequence: CASSLEGETQYF. The chain combines TRBV5-6 with TRBJ2-5; D not resolved. The CDR3 extends over 12 amino acids. The ends were cut back, 0 bases at V and 4 bases at J, with 4 bases in the middle. The germline V gene has CDR1 SGHDT and CDR2 YYEEEE.

The V and J genes are TRBV2 and TRBJ2-2; D unclear. V lost 1 base and J 0 bases, leaving 6 bases between the germline ends. The CDR3 spans 15 residues. Germline CDR1 is SNHLY and CDR2 is FYNNEI. The CDR3 loop reads CASSEGTPNTGELFF. CDR3 DNA sequence: TGTGCCAGCAGTGAAGGGACCCCGAACACCGGGGAGCTGTTTTTT.

This clone came up once. The chain uses TRBV6-5 and TRBJ2-1; 7 bases match TRBD2. Germline V gene data show CDR1 as MNHEY and CDR2 as SVGAGI. V was pared by 7 bases and J by 5 bases, with 8 bases of the junction left unmatched. The CDR3 loop spans 14 amino acids. CDR3 sequence reads: CASNKEGGHNEQFF. As DNA, the CDR3 is TGTGCCAGCAACAAAGAGGGAGGGCACAATGAGCAGTTCTTC.

This clone turned up a few times. J is TRBJ1-5 and V is TRBV28; D possibly corresponds to TRBD1 (5 bases). Trimming shortened V by 5 bases and J by 6 bases, and 11 bases separated the two germline ends. Germline V gene lookup returns CDR1 MDHEN and CDR2 SYDVKM. This CDR3 spans 13 amino acids. The CDR3 sequence: CASSQGFGQPQHF. The CDR3 DNA reads as TGTGCCAGCAGTCAGGGTTTCGGTCAGCCCCAGCATTTT.

The chain has TRBV9 and TRBJ2-3, with 7 bases lining up with TRBD1. The CDR3 has 14 residues. V lost 7 bases to trimming and J lost 7 bases; unmatched junction nucleotides: 12. In germline, CDR1 is SGDLS, CDR2 YYNGEE. The CDR3 region is CASARVAGGNTQYF. As DNA, the CDR3 is TGTGCCAGCGCCCGGGTGGCAGGGGGTAATACGCAGTATTTT.

The V call is TRBV4-2, the J call TRBJ1-1; TRBD1 agrees at 11 bases. CDR1 and CDR2 from the germline V gene are LGHNA and YNFKEQ. The CDR3 runs to 14 residues. The V gene end was trimmed by 0 bases and the J gene end by 10 bases; junction bases not matched to a gene: 4. The CDR3 here is CASSQEGQGVGAFF. In nucleotides, the CDR3 is TGTGCCAGCAGCCAAGAGGGACAGGGGGTAGGAGCTTTCTTT.